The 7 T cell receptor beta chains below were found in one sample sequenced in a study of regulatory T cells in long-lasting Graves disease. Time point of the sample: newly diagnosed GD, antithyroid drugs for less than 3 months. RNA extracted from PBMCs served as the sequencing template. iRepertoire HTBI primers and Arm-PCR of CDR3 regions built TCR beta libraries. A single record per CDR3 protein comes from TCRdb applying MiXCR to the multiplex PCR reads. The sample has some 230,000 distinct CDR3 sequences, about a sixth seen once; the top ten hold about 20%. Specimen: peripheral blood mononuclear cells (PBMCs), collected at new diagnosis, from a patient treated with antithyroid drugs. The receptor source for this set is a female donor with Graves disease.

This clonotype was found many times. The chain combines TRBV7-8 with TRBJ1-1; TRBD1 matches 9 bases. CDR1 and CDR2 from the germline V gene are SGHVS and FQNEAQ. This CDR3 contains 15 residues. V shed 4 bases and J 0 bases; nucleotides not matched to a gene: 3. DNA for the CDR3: TGTGCCAGCAGCTCACAGGGGGCCATGAACACTGAAGCTTTCTTT. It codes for CASSSQGAMNTEAFF.

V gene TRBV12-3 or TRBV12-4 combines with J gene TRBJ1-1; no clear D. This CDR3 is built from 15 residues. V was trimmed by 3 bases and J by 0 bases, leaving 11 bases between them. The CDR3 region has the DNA TGTGCCAGCAGTTTTATTTTGGGTCTGAACACTGAAGCTTTCTTT. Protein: CASSFILGLNTEAFF.

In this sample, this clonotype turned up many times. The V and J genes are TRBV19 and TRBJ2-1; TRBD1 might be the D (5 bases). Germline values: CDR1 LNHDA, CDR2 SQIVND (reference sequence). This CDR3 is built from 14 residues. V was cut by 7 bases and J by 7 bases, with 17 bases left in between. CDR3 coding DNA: TGTGCCAGTAAAGAGGCCAGGGATGGAAATGAGCAGTTCTTC. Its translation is CASKEARDGNEQFF.

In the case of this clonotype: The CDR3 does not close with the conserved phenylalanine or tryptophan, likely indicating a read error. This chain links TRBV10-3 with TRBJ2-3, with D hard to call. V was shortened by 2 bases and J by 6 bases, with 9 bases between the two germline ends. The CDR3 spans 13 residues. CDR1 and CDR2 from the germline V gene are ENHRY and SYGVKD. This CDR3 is CAISEPREDTQYS. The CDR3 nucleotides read TGTGCCATCAGTGAGCCGCGCGAGGATACGCAGTATTCT.

The CDR3 protein is CASKGLGETQYF. CDR3 DNA: TGTGCCAGCAAGGGACTAGGAGAGACCCAGTACTTC. This chain connects TRBV3-1 to TRBJ2-5, with 8 bases aligning to TRBD2. The CDR3 sequence is 12 residues long. V lost 7 bases and J lost 4; bases outside the gene matches: 2. Per germline, CDR1 LGHDT and CDR2 YNNKEL (reference sequence).

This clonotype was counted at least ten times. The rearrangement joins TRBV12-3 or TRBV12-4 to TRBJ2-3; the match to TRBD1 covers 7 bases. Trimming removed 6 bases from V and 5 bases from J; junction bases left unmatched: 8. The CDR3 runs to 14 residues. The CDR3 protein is CASSGDRDIDTQYF. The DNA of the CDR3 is TGTGCCAGCAGCGGAGACAGGGACATAGATACGCAGTATTTT.

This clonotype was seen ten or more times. As DNA, the CDR3 is TGTGCCAGCAGCTTAGGACAGGCCTACAATCAGCCCCAGCATTTT. This sequence encodes CASSLGQAYNQPQHF. The J gene is TRBJ1-5, the V gene TRBV7-9; D may be TRBD1 (6 bases). The CDR3 is 15 amino acids. From germline, CDR1 is SEHNR and CDR2 FQNEAQ (reference sequence). V lost 1 base and J 3 bases, leaving 10 bases between the germline ends.